These 21 T cell receptor beta chains were sequenced from one sample in a study of shared clonotypes between healthy human individuals (dated by TCRdb to 2020 to 2022). The library came from the immunoSEQ multiplex PCR assay. Here the immuneACCESS table is served through TCRdb, limited to in-frame sequences with V and J called. Missing clones are a known gap in these copies; in checked studies unresolved V genes cover under half, and the rest lacks a known reason. The sample profile shows 650,000 to 750,000 clones; 55% to 75% of them were found once. The ten largest clones add up to 1.5% to 2% of the sample. The sequencing input was memory CD4+ T cells sorted from blood. The cell subset or site tag for this specimen amounts to: CD45RA-negative fraction. The source of these receptors is a woman aged 25 to 39 in good health.

The chain is built from TRBV5-1 and TRBJ1-2; D not certain. Germline values: CDR1 SGHRS, CDR2 YFSETQ. V was cut by 5 bases and J by 2 bases, with 10 bases left in between. This CDR3 is built from 13 residues. The CDR3 reads CASRADTNYGYTF. For the CDR3, the DNA is TGCGCCAGCAGAGCCGACACAAACTATGGCTACACCTTC.

The chain recombines TRBV11-2 with TRBJ1-1, with D perhaps TRBD1 (5 bases). V lost 0 bases and J 9 bases, leaving 14 bases between the germline ends. The CDR3 has 14 residues. Per the germline V gene, CDR1 is SGHAT and CDR2 is FQNNGV. As DNA, the CDR3 is TGTGCCAGCAGCTTAGATTCGAGGACATCTCAAGCTTTCTTT. Translated: CASSLDSRTSQAFF.

The rearrangement joins TRBV2 to TRBJ2-3; 8 nucleotides agree with TRBD2. Trimming took 6 bases from V and 4 from J; bases not matched to a gene: 9. The CDR3 has 15 amino acids. Germline CDR1 is SNHLY and CDR2 is FYNNEI. CDR3 nucleotides: TGTGCCAGCAGGGAGGGGAGCGGGAGATCAGATACGCAGTATTTT. Translated: CASREGSGRSDTQYF.

This clone was counted between two and nine times. The genes are TRBV6-1 and TRBJ2-7, with 13 bases aligning to TRBD2. CDR1 and CDR2 (germline): MNHNS, SASEGT. J lost 0 bases, V lost 6 bases, and 2 bases had no gene match. CDR3 size: 15 residues. The CDR3 coding sequence is TGTGCCAGCAGGGGACTAGCGGGGAGCTCCTACGAGCAGTACTTC. Protein product: CASRGLAGSSYEQYF.

This chain links TRBV7-9 with TRBJ1-1, with a weak D call TRBD1 (6 bases). CDR1 and CDR2 (germline): SEHNR, FQNEAQ (reference sequence). This CDR3 is built from 14 residues. The V gene lost 5 bases and the J gene lost 3 bases, with 13 bases spanning the gap. In DNA, the CDR3 is TGTGCCAGCAGCGGAGGGGACACGTACACTGAAGCTTTCTTT. Translation gives CASSGGDTYTEAFF.

The chain combines TRBV19 with TRBJ2-6; unclear D gene. V dropped 6 bases and J dropped 2 bases, with 11 bases sitting between them. The CDR3 is 15 residues long. Germline V gene data show CDR1 as LNHDA and CDR2 as SQIVND (reference sequence). The CDR3 sequence: CASRYKKAGANVLTF. The CDR3 DNA follows: TGTGCCAGTAGATATAAAAAAGCTGGGGCCAACGTCCTGACTTTC.

Of note for this clone: Other DNA sequences from this sample encode an identical CDR3 as well. The chain couples TRBV20-1 to TRBJ1-1, with unresolved D. CDR3 length: 10 amino acids. The V gene's germline CDR1 is DFQATT and CDR2 SNEGSKA (reference sequence). Trimming removed 5 bases from V and 2 bases from J, with 3 bases in between. CDR3 DNA: TGCAGTGCTTCAAACACTGAAGCTTTCTTT. As protein: CSASNTEAFF.

The gene calls are TRBV5-1 and TRBJ1-1; D unresolved. The V gene lost 3 bases and the J gene lost 0 bases, with 15 bases spanning the gap. Germline loops: CDR1 SGHRS, CDR2 YFSETQ. The CDR3 length is 16 residues. CDR3 sequence: CASSYGSRPMNTEAFF. CDR3 sequence (DNA): TGCGCCAGCAGCTACGGGTCCCGCCCGATGAACACTGAAGCTTTCTTT.

This clone was observed a few times. The chain couples TRBV11-3 to TRBJ2-2; TRBD1 matches at 8 bases. The CDR3 runs 15 residues. Per germline, CDR1 SGHNT and CDR2 YENEEA. V trimming: 5 bases; J trimming: 6 bases; junction bases outside the gene matches: 8. CDR3 region: CASSARTGKAGELFF. DNA for the CDR3: TGTGCCAGCAGCGCCCGGACAGGGAAAGCCGGGGAGCTGTTTTTT.

This clone occurred a few times. The rearrangement uses TRBV19 and TRBJ1-5, with 8 positions matching TRBD1. This CDR3 comprises 15 residues. Germline CDR1 LNHDA, CDR2 SQIVND (reference sequence). J gave up 5 bases and V 3 bases, and 6 bases lay outside the gene matches. CDR3 residues: CASSMPTGEDQPQHF. Here the CDR3 DNA reads TGTGCCAGTAGTATGCCGACAGGGGAGGATCAGCCCCAGCATTTT.

A single count supports this clone. The gene calls are TRBV28 and TRBJ2-1; TRBD1 matches at 10 bases. This CDR3 spans 15 amino acids. The ends lost 5 bases at V and 7 bases at J; junction bases unmatched: 8. Per germline, CDR1 MDHEN and CDR2 SYDVKM. This chain's CDR3 is CASSPGTGALNEQFF. Here the CDR3 DNA reads TGTGCCAGCAGTCCCGGGACAGGGGCTTTGAATGAGCAGTTCTTC.

This clone was seen a single time. V usage is TRBV5-4 and J usage is TRBJ2-1; D gene ambiguous. V was clipped by 0 bases and J by 0 bases, with 10 bases between them. The CDR3 is 16 amino acids. Germline V gives CDR1 SGHNT, CDR2 YYREEE (reference sequence). Here the CDR3 reads CASSLAAVSSYNEQFF. The CDR3 coding sequence is TGTGCCAGCAGCTTGGCTGCGGTGAGCTCCTACAATGAGCAGTTCTTC.

The chain joins TRBV6-5 to TRBJ1-1; D not resolved. The CDR3 covers 13 residues. From germline, CDR1 is MNHEY and CDR2 SVGAGI. Deletions cut 3 bases from V and 5 bases from J, with 10 bases between. CDR3 sequence (DNA): TGTGCCAGCAGTTATATGAGGGTAACTGAAGCTTTCTTT. Translated: CASSYMRVTEAFF.

The chain is built from TRBV6-5 and TRBJ2-7, with a weak D call TRBD1 (7 bases). The CDR3 is 16 residues long. V was clipped by 2 bases and J by 4 bases, with 18 bases between them. Germline-derived CDR1 and CDR2 are MNHEY and SVGAGI. This chain's CDR3 is CASSYLLGGGIYEQYF. The CDR3 DNA sequence: TGTGCCAGCAGTTACCTTTTAGGAGGGGGCATTTACGAGCAGTACTTC.

The chain couples TRBV2 to TRBJ1-5; the D is unclear. Trimming took off 3 bases at V and 11 bases at J, with 20 bases between the two ends. The germline V gene encodes CDR1 SNHLY and CDR2 FYNNEI. This CDR3 is built from 15 residues. This CDR3 reads CASSDRSTRARAQHF. DNA of the CDR3: TGTGCCAGCAGTGATCGCAGCACTCGGGCCCGGGCCCAGCATTTT.

The chain uses TRBV19 and TRBJ2-2; D tentatively fits TRBD1 or TRBD2 (6 bases each). Trimming stripped 7 bases from V and 0 bases from J, with 18 bases between. Germline CDR1 LNHDA, CDR2 SQIVND (reference sequence). The CDR3 covers 17 residues. CDR3 amino acids: CASMAPTGATNTGELFF. The CDR3 region has the DNA TGTGCCAGTATGGCCCCGACGGGGGCGACGAACACCGGGGAGCTGTTTTTT.

The chain joins TRBV5-1 to TRBJ1-4; 9 bases match TRBD1. V trimming: 3 bases; J trimming: 0 bases; junction bases outside the gene matches: 15. The CDR3 covers 20 residues. Germline CDR1 reads SGHRS; CDR2 reads YFSETQ. The CDR3 nucleotides read TGCGCCAGCAGCTCGCCCTCCCTTCGTAACAGGGGGCCAACTAATGAAAAACTGTTTTTT. Translating it yields CASSSPSLRNRGPTNEKLFF.

This rearrangement joins TRBV27 to TRBJ1-2, with D possibly being TRBD1 (6 bases). Germline assignment: CDR1 MNHEY and CDR2 SMNVEV (reference sequence). This CDR3 is built from 13 residues. Trimming pared 5 bases from V and 8 bases from J, leaving 15 bases between. The CDR3 region is CASSTSGTTGYTF. The CDR3 region has the DNA TGTGCCAGCAGTACTTCCGGGACAACCGGCTACACCTTC.

The CDR3 loop reads CASSLYETSGSSSYNEQFF. As DNA, the CDR3 is TGTGCCAGCAGTTTATATGAGACTAGCGGGAGCAGCTCCTACAATGAGCAGTTCTTC. V usage is TRBV27 and J usage is TRBJ2-1; 12 bases are shared with TRBD2. The ends lost 1 base at V and 0 bases at J; junction bases unmatched: 7. Germline CDR1 MNHEY, CDR2 SMNVEV (reference sequence). The CDR3 loop spans 19 amino acids.

The chain uses TRBV27 and TRBJ1-5; 10 bases are a match to TRBD1. There are 14 residues in the CDR3. The germline V gene encodes CDR1 MNHEY and CDR2 SMNVEV (reference sequence). V dropped 9 bases and J dropped 5; count of bases not matched to a gene: 7. The CDR3 DNA reads as TGTGCCAGTCGAGTGACAGGGGGCTATCAGCCCCAGCATTTT. Its protein product is CASRVTGGYQPQHF.

V is TRBV4-1 and J is TRBJ2-3; D is perhaps TRBD1 or TRBD2 (5 bases each). This CDR3 comprises 15 residues. V lost 5 bases and J 9 bases, leaving 21 bases between the germline ends. Germline V gene sequence: CDR1 MGHRA, CDR2 YSYEKL. The DNA of the CDR3 is TGCGCCAGCAGCTCTTCCCCGGGACCGTCCGGGACGCAGTATTTT. Translating it yields CASSSSPGPSGTQYF.